These T cell receptor beta chains were read from a single sample in a study of T cell responses to AZD1222 COVID-19 vaccine. Sequencing was performed with immunoSEQ multiplex PCR; in TCRdb, only in-frame clones are kept and a portion is missing. This sample has 90,000 to 140,000 clones, with approximately 90% found just once. Sample: peripheral blood, taken on day 0 of AZD1222 vaccination. These receptors originate from an adult in good health. CDR3s include the opening cysteine and the closing phenylalanine or tryptophan. A D gene is named only where the DNA matches it firmly. The size entry is marked missing in some rows and otherwise reads once, few, many or a size class.

abundance | j_gene | d_gene | v_gene | CDR3nt | CDR3aa
once | TRBJ1-4 | . | TRBV30 | TGTGCCGTCGCTGAAAAACTGTTTTTT | CAVAEKLFF
once | TRBJ2-1 | . | TRBV4-2 | TGTGCCAGCAGCCAAGGACTAGGTATTGACAATGAGCAGTTCTTC | CASSQGLGIDNEQFF
. | TRBJ1-4 | TRBD1 | TRBV5-4 | TGTGCCAGCAGCCGTCAGGGGGCAGTCGAAAAACTGTTTTTT | CASSRQGAVEKLFF
. | TRBJ1-6 | . | TRBV27 | TGTGCCAGCAGAATCGGACCCGAAAGCGGTTCACCCCTCCACTTT | CASRIGPESGSPLHF
. | TRBJ2-1 | . | TRBV12-3/TRBV12-4 | TGTGCCAGCACCAGTTACAATGAGCAGTTCTTC | CASTSYNEQFF
. | TRBJ2-1 | TRBD2 | TRBV7-8 | TGTGCCAGCATACTAGCGGGAAGCCTCGGTGAGCAGTTCTTC | CASILAGSLGEQFF
. | TRBJ2-1 | . | TRBV30 | TGTGCCTGGCAGGGCCACGCAAGAAATGAGCAGTTCTTC | CAWQGHARNEQFF
medium-sized | TRBJ1-6 | TRBD1 | TRBV27 | TGTGCCAGGAGGACAGGGACCCAATTCGGTCACTTT | CARRTGTQFGHF
. | TRBJ1-4 | . | TRBV7-9 | TGTGCCAGCAGCTTAGACCTTAATGAAAAACTGTTTTTT | CASSLDLNEKLFF
. | TRBJ1-1 | TRBD1 | TRBV7-8 | TGTGCCAGCAGCCCGGGGACAGCTAAAAACACTGAAGCTTTCTTT | CASSPGTAKNTEAFF
. | TRBJ1-2 | . | TRBV5-8 | TGTGCCAGCAGCCAGGGACACTATGGCTACACCTTC | CASSQGHYGYTF
few | TRBJ1-6 | . | TRBV27 | TGTGCCAGCAGTTTTTCGGGTGATACATCACCCCTCCACTTT | CASSFSGDTSPLHF
. | TRBJ1-2 | . | TRBV5-1 | TGCGCCAGCAGCTTGGAAACGGGGGGCTACACCTTC | CASSLETGGYTF
. | TRBJ2-5 | . | TRBV29-1 | TGCAGCGTTGTGGCGAGGGGTGAGACCCAGTACTTC | CSVVARGETQYF
. | TRBJ1-4 | TRBD1 | TRBV5-4 | TGTGCCAGCAGTAGAAATCGACAGGGGGGTGGTGAAAAACTGTTTTTT | CASSRNRQGGGEKLFF
. | TRBJ1-5 | . | TRBV30 | TGTGCCGCCGGGCTCCTTGGGGGCAGCAATCAGCCCCAGCATTTT | CAAGLLGGSNQPQHF
. | TRBJ1-5 | . | TRBV6-5 | TGTGCCAGCAGCCCCCGACATGATAGCAATCAGCCCCAGCATTTT | CASSPRHDSNQPQHF
. | TRBJ2-6 | . | TRBV9 | TGTGCCAGCAGCTATTGGGGGGCTGGGGCCAACGTCCTGACTTTC | CASSYWGAGANVLTF
. | TRBJ2-1 | . | TRBV3-1/TRBV3-2 | TGTGCCAGCAGCCAGAGCGCGGGGGCGGCCTACAATGAGCAGTTCTTC | CASSQSAGAAYNEQFF
. | TRBJ1-4 | . | TRBV5-1 | TGCGCCAGCAGCCCCCTCCCGGCAGGGGAGTATGAAAAACTGTTTTTT | CASSPLPAGEYEKLFF
. | TRBJ2-1 | TRBD2 | TRBV2 | TGTGCCAGCATGGAGCGGGAGGCGGGCTACAATGAGCAGTTCTTC | CASMEREAGYNEQFF
few | TRBJ2-1 | TRBD2 | TRBV15 | TGTGCCACCAGCAGAGACCCCAGCGGGAGTGGGTACAATGAGCAGTTCTTC | CATSRDPSGSGYNEQFF
. | TRBJ1-2 | . | TRBV27 | TGTGCCAGCAGTCCCTCAGGTCGTGGCTACACCTTC | CASSPSGRGYTF